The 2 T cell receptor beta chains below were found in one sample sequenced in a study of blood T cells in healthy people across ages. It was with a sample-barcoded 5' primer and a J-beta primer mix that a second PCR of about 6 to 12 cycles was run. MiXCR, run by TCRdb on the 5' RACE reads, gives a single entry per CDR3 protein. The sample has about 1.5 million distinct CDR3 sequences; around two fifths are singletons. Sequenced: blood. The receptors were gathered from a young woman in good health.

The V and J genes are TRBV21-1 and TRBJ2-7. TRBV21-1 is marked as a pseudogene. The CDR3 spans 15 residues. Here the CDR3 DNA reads TGTGCCAGCATCCTTCTTGACCCCAGAACCTACGAGCAGTACTTC. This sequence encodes CASILLDPRTYEQYF.

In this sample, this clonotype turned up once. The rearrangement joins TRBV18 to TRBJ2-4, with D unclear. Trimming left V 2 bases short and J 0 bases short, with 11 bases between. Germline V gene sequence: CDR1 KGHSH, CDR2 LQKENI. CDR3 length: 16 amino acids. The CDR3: CASSPSSVIAKNIQYF. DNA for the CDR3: TGTGCCAGCTCACCAAGCAGCGTGATAGCCAAAAACATTCAGTACTTC. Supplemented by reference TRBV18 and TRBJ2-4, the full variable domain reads NAGVMQNPRHLVRRRGQEARLRCSPMKGHSHVYWYRQLPEEGLKFMVYLQKENIIDESGMPKERFSAEFPKEGPSILRIQQVVRGDSAAYFCASSPSSVIAKNIQYFGAGTRLSVL.